These 30 T cell receptor beta chains share one sample of origin, sequenced in a study of OX40 agonist ivuxolimab in advanced cancers. Here immunoSEQ multiplex PCR was the method, and the copy in TCRdb shows in-frame clones only, minus some. The data show around 78,000 clones, 85% to 90% seen once. Here the sequenced sample was CD4+ or CD8+ T cells sorted from blood, taken in a trial of the OX40 agonist ivuxolimab. These TCRs come from an adult with an advanced solid tumor such as melanoma, head and neck, liver or kidney cancer.

This sequence joins TRBV10-3 and TRBJ1-1; TRBD1 agrees at 9 bases. Germline-derived CDR1 and CDR2 are ENHRY and SYGVKD. The length of the CDR3 is 15 residues. With 6 bases clipped from V and 2 bases from J, the junction kept 7 bases outside the gene matches. CDR3 sequence: CAISYDTGGNTEAFF. CDR3 nucleotides: TGTGCCATCAGCTATGATACAGGGGGCAACACTGAAGCTTTCTTT.

This chain joins TRBV6-1 and TRBJ1-1; 9 bases are shared with TRBD1. This CDR3 contains 15 residues. Germline lookup yields CDR1 MNHNS and CDR2 SASEGT. The trim removed 4 bases at V and 0 bases at J, leaving 3 bases unmatched. CDR3 protein: CASSVQGALNTEAFF. The DNA for the CDR3 is TGTGCCAGCAGTGTACAGGGGGCCCTGAACACTGAAGCTTTCTTT.

The sample holds one count of this clone. V usage is TRBV5-1 and J usage is TRBJ2-5, with a tentative D call TRBD2 (6 bases). Per the germline V gene, CDR1 is SGHRS and CDR2 is YFSETQ. The CDR3 is made up of 15 amino acids. Trimming removed 0 bases from V and 4 bases from J, with 13 bases in between. This CDR3 reads CASSLASGVRETQYF. Written as DNA, the CDR3 is TGCGCCAGCAGCTTGGCGTCGGGGGTGCGAGAGACCCAGTACTTC.

V gene TRBV5-1 combines with J gene TRBJ2-6, with 7 bases lining up with TRBD1. CDR1 is SGHRS, CDR2 YFSETQ, per germline. V lost 4 bases, J lost 4 bases, and 14 bases stayed unmatched. The length of the CDR3 is 18 residues. The CDR3 here is CASSRRGTDPPGANVLTF. CDR3 DNA sequence: TGCGCCAGCAGCCGAAGAGGGACAGATCCCCCCGGGGCCAACGTCCTGACTTTC.

This chain links TRBV6-6 with TRBJ2-7; unclear D gene. This CDR3 has 10 residues. Trimming took off 6 bases at V and 3 bases at J, with 3 bases between the two ends. Germline CDR1 and CDR2: MNHNY and SVGAGI (reference sequence). Here the CDR3 reads CASSDYEQYF. The CDR3 coding sequence is TGTGCCAGCAGCGACTACGAGCAGTACTTC.

V and J are TRBV6-5 and TRBJ1-2; D unresolved. CDR3 length equals 14 residues. The ends were cut back, 7 bases at V and 3 bases at J, with 15 bases in the middle. The germline CDR1 and CDR2 sequences are MNHEY and SVGAGI. The CDR3 reads CASKYGLEDYGYTF. CDR3 sequence (DNA): TGTGCCAGCAAATACGGATTGGAAGACTATGGCTACACCTTC.

The rearrangement joins TRBV28 to TRBJ2-7, with a possible D match to TRBD2 (7 bases). The ends were cut back, 6 bases at V and 4 bases at J, with 16 bases in the middle. Germline V gives CDR1 MDHEN, CDR2 SYDVKM. The CDR3 is made up of 14 amino acids. The CDR3 region is CASSYRDGGYEQYF. CDR3 coding DNA: TGTGCCAGCAGCTACAGGGACGGGGGGTACGAGCAGTACTTC.

The sample holds one count of this clone. The chain employs TRBV29-1 and TRBJ2-7; 15 bases are a match to TRBD2. The V and J ends lost 3 bases and 7 bases, in that order; junction bases with no gene match: 1. Looked up from germline, CDR1 is SQVTM and CDR2 is ANQGSEA. The CDR3 spans 13 residues. CDR3 sequence reads: CSVEGLAGGEQYF. The DNA of the CDR3 is TGCAGCGTTGAGGGACTAGCGGGAGGAGAGCAGTACTTC.

The chain joins TRBV7-8 to TRBJ2-7, with 8 nucleotides matching TRBD1. From germline, CDR1 is SGHVS and CDR2 FQNEAQ. This CDR3 contains 16 residues. Germline trimming cut 5 bases from V and 3 bases from J; bases unmatched to any gene: 12. The CDR3 DNA is TGTGCCAGCAGCACAGACCAGGGGGCGGTTGGCTACGAGCAGTACTTC. Encoded protein: CASSTDQGAVGYEQYF.

The table lists this clone with a count of one. The V call is TRBV7-3, the J call TRBJ2-3, with TRBD2 matching over 10 bases. The CDR3 contains 16 residues. Trimming cost V 5 bases and J 2 bases; bases outside gene matches: 7. Germline V gene data show CDR1 as SGHTA and CDR2 as FQGTGA. The CDR3 sequence is CASSATSGALTDTQYF. CDR3 DNA sequence: TGTGCCAGCAGCGCAACTAGCGGGGCCCTCACAGATACGCAGTATTTT.

The chain has TRBV7-3 and TRBJ2-1; the D gene is possibly TRBD1 (5 bases). The germline V gene encodes CDR1 SGHTA and CDR2 FQGTGA. The V end was cut by 4 bases, the J end by 0 bases, with 10 bases between. The CDR3 loop spans 15 amino acids. In nucleotides, the CDR3 is TGTGCCAGCAGCTCCCCTGACAGCTCCTACAATGAGCAGTTCTTC. Translating gives CASSSPDSSYNEQFF. The complete variable domain, with remaining parts taken from reference TRBV7-3 and TRBJ2-1, reads GAGVSQTPSNKVTEKGKYVELRCDPISGHTALYWYRQSLGQGPEFLIYFQGTGAADDSGLPNDRFFAVRPEGSVSTLKIQRTERGDSAVYLCASSSPDSSYNEQFFGPGTRLTVL.

This clone was recorded once. The V gene is TRBV5-4, the J gene TRBJ2-5; D not certain. Trimming took 0 bases from V and 5 from J, leaving 8 bases between them. Germline CDR1 SGHNT, CDR2 YYREEE (reference sequence). The CDR3 extends over 13 amino acids. Here the CDR3 reads CASSLVAAETQYF. The CDR3 nucleotides are TGTGCCAGCAGCTTGGTGGCTGCCGAGACCCAGTACTTC.

This chain connects TRBV7-2 to TRBJ2-7, with 8 bases fitting TRBD1. The CDR3 loop spans 15 amino acids. Germline loops: CDR1 SGHTA, CDR2 FQGNSA. Losses at the gene ends were 1 base for V and 4 bases for J; bases not matched to a gene: 6. Here the CDR3 reads CASSLGGTGDYEQYF. CDR3 sequence (DNA): TGTGCCAGCAGCTTAGGAGGGACAGGAGATTACGAGCAGTACTTC.

The CDR3 DNA is TGTGCCAGCAGCTTAGCCAGACAGGTAGCTTTCTTT. Protein sequence: CASSLARQVAFF. V and J are TRBV7-9 and TRBJ1-1; tentative D call: TRBD1 (6 bases). CDR1 and CDR2 (germline): SEHNR, FQNEAQ (reference sequence). Between the trimmed V and J ends, which lost 0 bases and 10 bases, there was a span of 9 bases. The CDR3 consists of 12 residues. Complete variable domain (other parts from reference TRBV7-9 and TRBJ1-1): DTGVSQNPRHKITKRGQNVTFRCDPISEHNRLYWYRQTLGQGPEFLTYFQNEAQLEKSRLLSDRFSAERPKGSFSTLEIQRTEQGDSAMYLCASSLARQVAFFGQGTRLTVV.

This chain connects TRBV28 to TRBJ2-5; D perhaps matches TRBD2 (6 bases). Trimming stripped 4 bases from V and 11 bases from J, with 17 bases between. In germline, CDR1 is MDHEN, CDR2 SYDVKM. This CDR3 is 13 amino acids long. CDR3 sequence reads: CASSSGEGREQYF. Written as DNA, the CDR3 is TGTGCCAGCAGTTCCGGTGAGGGACGGGAGCAGTACTTC.

Written as DNA, the CDR3 is TGTGCCAGCAGCTTAACCCGGGACGGCACAACTTTCACAGATACGCAGTATTTT. Translated: CASSLTRDGTTFTDTQYF. This chain connects TRBV7-3 to TRBJ2-3; either TRBD1 or TRBD2 may supply D (5 bases each). The CDR3 sequence is 18 residues long. V lost 0 bases, J lost 2 bases, and 18 bases lay in between. Germline CDR1 is SGHTA and CDR2 is FQGTGA.

The chain has TRBV28 and TRBJ1-5; D might be TRBD1 (6 bases). The germline V gene encodes CDR1 MDHEN and CDR2 SYDVKM. This CDR3 has 15 amino acids. Trimming removed 6 bases at V and 4 bases at J, with 16 bases between. CDR3 amino acids: CASRSGEGGNQPQHF. The CDR3 nucleotides are TGTGCCAGCAGATCAGGGGAGGGGGGGAATCAGCCCCAGCATTTT.

The chain has TRBV5-6 and TRBJ2-5, with a tentative D call TRBD2 (5 bases). The CDR3 sequence is 17 residues long. Looked up from germline, CDR1 is SGHDT and CDR2 is YYEEEE. The germline V and J ends were trimmed by 4 bases and 1 base, with 20 bases remaining between them. This CDR3 reads CASSGRLRFPVQETQYF. In DNA, the CDR3 is TGTGCCAGCAGCGGGAGACTAAGATTCCCTGTCCAAGAGACCCAGTACTTC.

The chain employs TRBV5-1 and TRBJ2-3, with a possible D match to TRBD2 (5 bases). V gave up 0 bases and J gave up 5 bases, with 10 bases separating them. CDR3 size: 14 residues. CDR1 is SGHRS and CDR2 is YFSETQ in the germline V gene. DNA for the CDR3: TGCGCCAGCAGCTTGGCTTCCGAGGGAGATACGCAGTATTTT. Its protein product is CASSLASEGDTQYF.

V and J are TRBV11-3 and TRBJ2-7; D is unresolved. Germline CDR1 is SGHNT and CDR2 is YENEEA. The CDR3 totals 14 residues. V lost 2 bases, J lost 1 base, and 9 bases lay in between. This chain's CDR3 is CASSLRERSYEQYF. The DNA for the CDR3 is TGTGCCAGCAGCTTACGCGAGCGTTCCTACGAGCAGTACTTC.

The chain employs TRBV2 and TRBJ1-5; the D is unclear. V was shortened by 4 bases and J by 6 bases, with 16 bases between the two germline ends. The CDR3 length is 15 residues. Germline CDR1 reads SNHLY; CDR2 reads FYNNEI. Here the CDR3 reads CASSGGNIKSQPQHF. DNA of the CDR3: TGTGCCAGCAGTGGGGGAAACATCAAGAGTCAGCCCCAGCATTTT.

This clone appeared once. The chain uses TRBV18 and TRBJ1-2; 8 nucleotides align to TRBD1. The CDR3 extends over 15 amino acids. Germline V lookup: CDR1 KGHSH, CDR2 LQKENI. The V segment lost 1 base and the J segment 6 bases; nucleotides outside the gene matches: 7. This chain's CDR3 is CASSPRSRTGNGYTF. CDR3 nucleotide sequence: TGTGCCAGCTCACCACGGTCCCGGACAGGGAATGGCTACACCTTC.

The chain couples TRBV7-9 to TRBJ1-1; D ambiguous. This CDR3 region has 14 residues. V shed 1 base and J shed 1 base, with 7 bases lying between them. The germline gives CDR1 SEHNR, CDR2 FQNEAQ (reference sequence). As DNA, the CDR3 is TGTGCCAGCAGCTTAGAGAACCCGAACACTGAAGCTTTCTTT. It encodes CASSLENPNTEAFF. Drawing the rest from reference TRBV7-9 and TRBJ1-1, the complete variable domain is DTGVSQNPRHKITKRGQNVTFRCDPISEHNRLYWYRQTLGQGPEFLTYFQNEAQLEKSRLLSDRFSAERPKGSFSTLEIQRTEQGDSAMYLCASSLENPNTEAFFGQGTRLTVV.

The gene calls are TRBV30 and TRBJ2-3, with 9 bases aligning to TRBD1. The CDR3 spans 15 residues. Germline V gene data show CDR1 as GTSNPN and CDR2 as SVGIG (reference sequence). The V gene end was trimmed by 0 bases and the J gene end by 3 bases; junction bases not matched to a gene: 4. CDR3 residues: CAWSVPGQGTDTQYF. For the CDR3, the DNA is TGTGCCTGGAGTGTACCAGGACAGGGGACAGATACGCAGTATTTT.

The chain joins TRBV21-1 to TRBJ1-2; the table's D gene call, TRBD1, was not cross checked with the DNA. TRBV21-1 is a known pseudogene. The CDR3 runs 13 residues. The CDR3 protein is CASSKGQGKRYTF. The CDR3 coding sequence is TGTGCCAGCAGCAAAGGACAGGGGAAGCGTTACACCTTC.

This chain uses TRBV19 with TRBJ2-7; D is unclear. Germline loops: CDR1 LNHDA, CDR2 SQIVND (reference sequence). The CDR3 spans 14 residues. With 7 bases removed from V and 2 bases from J, the gap between germline ends came to 15 bases. The CDR3, as DNA: TGTGCCAGTAAAAGTTCCCAGAGTACCTACGAGCAGTACTTC. Its protein is CASKSSQSTYEQYF.

In its sample, this clone was seen a few times. J is TRBJ1-1 and V is TRBV19; no clear D. In germline, CDR1 is LNHDA, CDR2 SQIVND (reference sequence). This CDR3 region has 14 residues. Trimming cost V 7 bases and J 1 base, with 13 bases left between them. The CDR3 DNA reads TGTGCCAGTATGGATCCGGCAGCGAACACTGAAGCTTTCTTT. Encoded protein: CASMDPAANTEAFF.

The rearrangement uses TRBV28 and TRBJ2-5; 7 bases fit TRBD1. The tail of the sequence fits TRBJ2-7 better, so the J call may be wrong. Germline CDR1 is MDHEN and CDR2 is SYDVKM. This CDR3 is 14 amino acids long. CDR3 in amino acids: CASSSTGTVYEQYF. DNA of the CDR3: TGTGCCAGCAGCTCAACGGGGACAGTCTACGAGCAGTACTTC.

The chain links TRBV5-1 to TRBJ2-7; D tentatively reads TRBD1 or TRBD2 (5 bases each). V was clipped by 7 bases and J by 4 bases, with 12 bases between them. Per the germline V gene, CDR1 is SGHRS and CDR2 is YFSETQ. This CDR3 has 12 amino acids. The CDR3 nucleotides read TGCGCCAGCCGGGAAGGGGCTTACGAGCAGTACTTC. Residues: CASREGAYEQYF.

V and J are TRBV19 and TRBJ2-1; TRBD1 matches 7 bases. CDR1 is LNHDA and CDR2 is SQIVND in the germline V gene (reference sequence). V dropped 10 bases and J dropped 3; count of bases not matched to a gene: 6. CDR3 length equals 13 residues. The CDR3 DNA is TGTGCCACTCGGGACAGCCTCTACAATGAGCAGTTCTTC. It translates to CATRDSLYNEQFF.